This T cell receptor beta chain was identified in a study of CD8 T cells in ankylosing spondylitis (dated by TCRdb to about 2017). Concerning the study at large: To find TCR variants linked to disease, the study profiled T cell receptor beta repertoires in ankylosing spondylitis patients and healthy donors. The full study cohort was made up of about 25 ankylosing spondylitis patients and over 90 healthy donors. Peripheral blood samples were taken, and synovial fluid was additionally collected from ankylosing spondylitis patients. On the study overall, not on this receptor specifically: A TCR beta motif of about 8 highly homologous amino acid variants appeared characteristic of blood from ankylosing spondylitis patients. According to the report, matched synovial fluid samples from ankylosing spondylitis patients were significantly enriched for the disease-linked clones. Some motif variants were previously reported in synovial fluid and blood of reactive arthritis patients, suggesting common disease-initiation mechanisms. In peripheral blood, the disease-linked clones were found at relatively low frequencies and had a CD8+ phenotype.

TCRdb records Illumina HiSeq 2500 as the sequencer. Quantitative 5'-RACE with molecular barcodes was used to prepare TCR beta libraries. The authors' analysis ran thus. To identify disease-linked TCR variants, a new computational method was used, one built on a probabilistic model of VDJ rearrangement. TCRdb reran the public reads through fastp at Q25 and MiXCR, keeping productive beta chains. Each CDR3 protein appears once, grouped with its most common genes and DNA. These V and J calls rely on TCRdb rather than the paper's analysis. The sample table lists under 55,000 distinct CDR3 sequences, roughly 7.3% of them with a count of one. Of the sample, roughly 8% falls within the top ten clones. This clonotype was recorded many times. The specificity of this receptor is unknown. No much larger clonotype is one base removed from it; base qualities were not supplied. From V the trimming removes 6 bases and from J it removes 4 bases, while the gene matches leave 7 bases of the junction unaccounted for. CDR1 and CDR2 (SQVTM, ANQGSEA) derive from the germline V gene. Its CDR3 holds 13 amino acids, cysteine through phenylalanine. The retained sequence is limited to the CDR3, 39 bases, with the frame set at the first base.

The TCR originated in a female donor with ankylosing spondylitis or in good health (not recorded which). The chain was built from TRBV29-1 and TRBJ2-5; the central 8 bases match TRBD2. The sequenced sample was blood, either unsorted or a sorted T cell fraction (not recorded which). DNA sequence: TGCAGCGTGGACGGACTAGCTAGAGAGACCCAGTACTTC. It translates as CSVDGLARETQYF.